The following is a TCR beta chain sequence with its context. No cognate antigen has been identified for it. Its ends do not fully match the called genes, so a read error is possible. To prepare the library, multiplex PCR was applied. The run used an Illumina HiSeq 2500. TCRbeta libraries were constructed through three rounds of nested PCR with primers (Table S4) according to protocols modified from ARM-PCR. Before sequencing, PCR products of 200-500 bp were cut from the gel and purified using the QIAquick gel extraction kit. On the study's bioinformatics: Trimmomatic was used to clean the reads, FLASH merged the cleaned reads into complete CDR3 sequences, and MiTCR assigned the sequences to V(D)J germline segments. Clonal diversity was computed as the inverse Simpson's index with VDJtools. Productive reads were defined as in-frame sequences without a premature stop codon. The public reads were quality trimmed at Q25 with fastp and then assembled into clones with MiXCR by TCRdb, keeping productive beta chains. All rows with the same CDR3 protein become a single entry with the most common DNA and genes. The V and J calls and clone size are TCRdb's, not the authors'. A total of fewer than 120,000 distinct CDR3 sequences appear in this sample, around 82% of them only once. The top ten clonotypes cover about 22% of the sample.

This sample is drawn from a study of tumor and adjacent non-tumor tissue in lung cancer (dated by TCRdb to the late 2010s). For the study in its entirety: The cohort included about a dozen adenocarcinoma, 2 squamous cell carcinoma and 1 small cell lung cancer patients. The 15 enrolled patients, of whom some ten were men and 5 were women, were aged roughly 30 to 76 years and were diagnosed with TNM stage I to III disease. A total of roughly 120,000,000 productive TCRbeta reads were generated by sequencing, corresponding to an average of around 4 million reads per sample. TCRbeta CDR3 sequencing was performed on around 30 paired specimens, with one tumor sample and one normal lung sample collected per patient. The study compared bulk TCRbeta repertoires between lung tumor tissue and matched distant non-tumor lung tissue from over 12 lung cancer patients.

CDR1 and CDR2 are drawn from the germline V gene: SQVTM, ANQGSEA. Taken from cysteine to phenylalanine, the CDR3 has 13 residues. Left in the record is the CDR3 DNA by itself, 39 bases read in frame from the first base. Bulk unsorted tissue served as the source for RNA extraction, and RNA quality was assessed using a NanoDrop ND-1000 and an Agilent 2100. Donors were newly diagnosed lung cancer patients admitted for thoracic surgery in China between August and November 2014, without prior chemotherapy. The study excluded patients who had received radiotherapy or chemotherapy before or who had another cancer at the same time. Pieces of surgical tissue measuring roughly 1-2.3 cm3 were kept in RNAlater solution and stored at -80 degrees C until use. The study at large found these results: The methods do not name the sequencing platform or mention unique molecular identifiers. Peripheral blood was not sequenced, so blood TCRbeta repertoires in these lung cancer patients were not examined. Only around 15 patients were included in the cohort, and the need for larger samples and more detailed clinical data was noted by the authors. The top 100 clones made up a significantly larger cumulative share of the repertoire in normal lung than in tumor tissue. Significantly higher TCR diversity was found in younger patients, and higher tumor TCR diversity was associated with shorter overall and disease-free survival. Tumor tissue showed significantly higher TCR diversity (inverse Simpson) than normal lung tissue, at around 450 vs 150 (P = 0.0075, Mann-Whitney U test).

The TCR was taken from an older man with non-small cell lung cancer. Here the chain combines TRBV29-1 and TRBJ1-2; the D gene is not confidently resolved. The sample consisted of lung tumor tissue. The CDR3 reads CGVPGKGNYGYSF. The nucleotides read TGCGGCGTACCCGGGAAAGGGAACTATGGCTACAGCTTC.